A single sample is the source of the 3 T cell receptor beta chains below, sequenced in a study of shared clonotypes between healthy human individuals (TCRdb year 2020). CD8 naive samples were obtained by positive selection for CCR7 among CD45RO-negative cells, yielding a CD45RA+CCR7+ population from which TemRA cells were excluded. The library relied on the immunoSEQ multiplex PCR assay. Drawn from immuneACCESS, this table holds only the in-frame rearrangements with V and J called that TCRdb kept. Clones are partly lost; checked studies trace under half to an unresolved V gene and leave the rest unexplained. For this sample the table gives about 2.1 million clones, of which 93% were detected only once. The ten largest clonotypes hold about 1.7% of the sample. Sequenced material: naive CD8+ T cells from PBMCs. This specimen's cell subset or site label, interpreted: CD45RA+CCR7+. All receptors derive from a man aged 18-30 years in good health. Some clones in this sample may be carry-over from other donors' samples.

This chain joins TRBV11-2 and TRBJ1-4; unclear D gene. Trimming took 5 bases from V and 8 from J, leaving 9 bases between them. The CDR3 is 12 amino acids. CDR1 SGHAT and CDR2 FQNNGV come from the germline V gene. The CDR3 spells CASSPASEKLFF. In DNA, the CDR3 is TGTGCCAGCAGCCCGGCGAGCGAAAAACTGTTTTTT.

J is TRBJ2-1 and V is TRBV5-5; D call uncertain. The CDR3 has 11 amino acids. Germline-derived CDR1 and CDR2 are SGHKS and YYEKEE (reference sequence). With 7 bases removed from V and 9 bases from J, the gap between germline ends came to 11 bases. The CDR3 reads CASELGGEQFF. The DNA for the CDR3 is TGTGCCAGCGAACTGGGCGGTGAGCAGTTCTTC.

Comment on this clone: A junction boundary mismatches the germline segment, possibly from a read error. The chain employs TRBV11-3 and TRBJ2-1, with D tentatively TRBD2 (6 bases). Germline V lookup: CDR1 SGHNT, CDR2 YENEEA. There are 15 residues in the CDR3. The CDR3 sequence is CASSLAGEASNGQFF. The CDR3, as DNA: TGTGCCAGCAGCTTAGCGGGAGAGGCCTCCAATGGGCAGTTCTTC. The full variable domain, its missing parts supplied by reference TRBV11-3 and TRBJ2-1, is EAGVVQSPRYKIIEKKQPVAFWCNPISGHNTLYWYLQNLGQGPELLIRYENEEAVDDSQLPKDRFSAERLKGVDSTLKIQPAELGDSAVYLCASSLAGEASNGQFFGPGTRLTVL.